This record covers a single T cell receptor beta chain. What it recognizes is unknown. This entry belongs to a study of long-term antiretroviral therapy in people with HIV. They ran version v3.0 of the immunoSEQ assay at survey level. In sequencing, roughly 40,000-55,000 T-cell genomes per sample were targeted. Generated by immunoSEQ multiplex PCR, the TCRdb table keeps only in-frame clones and is missing some. Of 25,000 to 30,000 clones listed, over 65% are singletons. This CDR3 contains 13 residues. CDR1 is MDHEN, CDR2 SYDVKM, per germline. V gave up 6 bases and J gave up 3 bases, with 11 bases separating them. DNA was extracted from about 1-10 million thawed cryopreserved PBMC. General study findings and limits: Repertoires looked antigen-experienced, with only a slight naive shift after ART.

The source material was unsorted PBMCs, sampled roughly 4.8 years after starting antiretroviral therapy. The clonotype was recovered from a man aged 35 to 55 with HIV. The V and J genes are TRBV28 and TRBJ1-2; tentatively, D is TRBD1 (6 bases). CDR3 nucleotides: TGTGCCAGCAGACAACAGGGAGACTATGGCTACACCTTC. Translation: CASRQQGDYGYTF.